This TCR beta chain was captured in a study of T cells after yellow fever vaccination. Background on the study: Preparation of fractions with low cell numbers was performed using SMART-Seq v4 Ultra Low Input.

A universal primer site and UMIs were added as TCR cDNA was made by 5'RACE template switching. TCRdb used MiXCR to reprocess the 5' RACE reads, holding one entry per CDR3 protein. Altogether around 610,000 distinct CDR3 sequences are present, roughly 14% being singletons, with the ten largest covering over 12%. V was trimmed by 4 bases and J by 7 bases, leaving 10 bases between them. The CDR3 extends over 13 amino acids. Germline-derived CDR1 and CDR2 are SGHDN and FVKESK. J is TRBJ2-2 and V is TRBV14; maybe TRBD2 (5 bases). This clonotype was obtained from a young man who received the YFV17D yellow fever vaccine. The sample was PBMCs, taken on the day of the yellow fever booster vaccination. CDR3 amino acids: CASSPRDGGELFF. CDR3 sequence (DNA): TGTGCCAGCAGCCCCCGGGATGGCGGGGAGCTGTTTTTT.